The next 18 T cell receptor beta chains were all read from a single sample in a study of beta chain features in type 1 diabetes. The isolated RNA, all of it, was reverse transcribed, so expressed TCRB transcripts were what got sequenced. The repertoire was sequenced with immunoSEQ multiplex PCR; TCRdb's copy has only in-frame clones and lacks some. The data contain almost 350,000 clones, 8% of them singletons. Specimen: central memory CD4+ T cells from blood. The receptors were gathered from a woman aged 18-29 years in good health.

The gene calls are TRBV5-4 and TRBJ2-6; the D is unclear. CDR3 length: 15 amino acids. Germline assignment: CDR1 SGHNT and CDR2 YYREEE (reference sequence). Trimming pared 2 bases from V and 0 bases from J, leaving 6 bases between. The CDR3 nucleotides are TGTGCCAGCAGCTTCGGAAGCTCTGGGGCCAACGTCCTGACTTTC. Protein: CASSFGSSGANVLTF. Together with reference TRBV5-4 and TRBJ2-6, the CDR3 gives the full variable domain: ETGVTQSPTHLIKTRGQQVTLRCSSQSGHNTVSWYQQALGQGPQFIFQYYREEENGRGNFPPRFSGLQFPNYSSELNVNALELDDSALYLCASSFGSSGANVLTFGAGSRLTVL.

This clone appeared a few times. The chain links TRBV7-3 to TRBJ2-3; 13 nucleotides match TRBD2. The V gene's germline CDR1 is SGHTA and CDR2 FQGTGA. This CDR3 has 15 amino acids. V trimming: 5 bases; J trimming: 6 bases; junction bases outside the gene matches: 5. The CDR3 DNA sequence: TGTGCCAGCAGCCGGACTAGCGGGAGCGGGGATACGCAGTATTTT. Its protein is CASSRTSGSGDTQYF. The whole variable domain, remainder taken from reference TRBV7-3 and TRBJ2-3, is GAGVSQTPSNKVTEKGKYVELRCDPISGHTALYWYRQSLGQGPEFLIYFQGTGAADDSGLPNDRFFAVRPEGSVSTLKIQRTERGDSAVYLCASSRTSGSGDTQYFGPGTRLTVL.

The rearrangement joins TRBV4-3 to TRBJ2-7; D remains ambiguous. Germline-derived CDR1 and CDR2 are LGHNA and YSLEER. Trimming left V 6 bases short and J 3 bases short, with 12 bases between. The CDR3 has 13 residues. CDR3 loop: CASRVGSFYEQYF. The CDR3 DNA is TGCGCCAGCAGAGTGGGGTCTTTCTACGAGCAGTACTTC.

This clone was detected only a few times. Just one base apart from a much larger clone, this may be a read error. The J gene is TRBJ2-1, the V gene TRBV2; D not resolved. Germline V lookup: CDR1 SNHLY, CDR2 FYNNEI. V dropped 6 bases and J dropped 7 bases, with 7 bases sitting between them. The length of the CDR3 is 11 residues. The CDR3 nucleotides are TGTGCCAGCAGCTTAGAAAATGAGCAGTTCTTC. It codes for CASSLENEQFF.

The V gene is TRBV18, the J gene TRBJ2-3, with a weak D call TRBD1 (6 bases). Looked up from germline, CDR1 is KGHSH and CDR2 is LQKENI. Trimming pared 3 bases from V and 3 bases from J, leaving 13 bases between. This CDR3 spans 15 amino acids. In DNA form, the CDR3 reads TGTGCCAGCTCACCTCAGGGGATTGGGACAGATACGCAGTATTTT. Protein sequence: CASSPQGIGTDTQYF.

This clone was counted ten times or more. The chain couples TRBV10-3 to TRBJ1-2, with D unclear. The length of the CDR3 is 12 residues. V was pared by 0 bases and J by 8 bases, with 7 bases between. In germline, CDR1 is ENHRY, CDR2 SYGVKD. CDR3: CAISESEVGYTF. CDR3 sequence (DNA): TGTGCCATCAGTGAGTCTGAGGTCGGCTACACCTTC.

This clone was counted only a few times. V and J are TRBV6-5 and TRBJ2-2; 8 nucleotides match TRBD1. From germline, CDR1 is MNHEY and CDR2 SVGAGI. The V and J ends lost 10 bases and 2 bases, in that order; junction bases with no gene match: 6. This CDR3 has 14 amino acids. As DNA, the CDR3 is TGTGCCATTGCGGGACAGGTTAACACCGGGGAGCTGTTTTTT. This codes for CAIAGQVNTGELFF.

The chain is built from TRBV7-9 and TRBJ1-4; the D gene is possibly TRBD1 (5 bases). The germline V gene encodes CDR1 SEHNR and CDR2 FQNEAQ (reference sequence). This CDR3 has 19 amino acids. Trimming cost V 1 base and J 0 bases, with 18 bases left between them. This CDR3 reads CASSLDRRGAMSTNEKLFF. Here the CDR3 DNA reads TGTGCCAGCAGCTTAGACCGCAGAGGGGCGATGTCAACTAATGAAAAACTGTTTTTT.

In nucleotides, the CDR3 is TGTGCCAGTACTTGGGGGCGGAGATTCACCGGGGAGCTGTTTTTT. Translating it yields CASTWGRRFTGELFF. The V gene is TRBV19, the J gene TRBJ2-2; D may be TRBD1 (6 bases). The CDR3 spans 15 residues. Germline-derived CDR1 and CDR2 are LNHDA and SQIVND (reference sequence). Trimming removed 7 bases from V and 4 bases from J, with 16 bases in between.

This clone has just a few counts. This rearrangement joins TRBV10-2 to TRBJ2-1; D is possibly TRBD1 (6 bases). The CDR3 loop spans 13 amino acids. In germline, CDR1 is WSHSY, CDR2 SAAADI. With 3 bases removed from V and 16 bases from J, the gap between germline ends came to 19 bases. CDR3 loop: CASSDNLRGRCFF. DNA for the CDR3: TGCGCCAGCAGTGACAATCTCAGGGGCCGTTGTTTCTTC.

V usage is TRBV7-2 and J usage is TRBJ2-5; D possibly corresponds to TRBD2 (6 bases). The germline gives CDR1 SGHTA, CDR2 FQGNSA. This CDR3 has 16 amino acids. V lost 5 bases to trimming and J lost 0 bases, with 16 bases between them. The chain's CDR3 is CASSLMGSGYQETQYF. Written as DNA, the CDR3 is TGTGCCAGCAGCCTCATGGGTAGCGGCTACCAAGAGACCCAGTACTTC. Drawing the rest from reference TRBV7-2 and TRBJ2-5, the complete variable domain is GAGVSQSPSNKVTEKGKDVELRCDPISGHTALYWYRQSLGQGLEFLIYFQGNSAPDKSGLPSDRFSAERTGGSVSTLTIQRTQQEDSAVYLCASSLMGSGYQETQYFGPGTRLLVL.

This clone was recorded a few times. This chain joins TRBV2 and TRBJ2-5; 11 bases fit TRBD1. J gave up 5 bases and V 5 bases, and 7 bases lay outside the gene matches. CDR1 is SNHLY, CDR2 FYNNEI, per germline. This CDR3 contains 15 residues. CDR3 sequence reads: CASSPGTGGEETQYF. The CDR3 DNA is TGTGCCAGCAGTCCTGGGACAGGGGGTGAGGAGACCCAGTACTTC.

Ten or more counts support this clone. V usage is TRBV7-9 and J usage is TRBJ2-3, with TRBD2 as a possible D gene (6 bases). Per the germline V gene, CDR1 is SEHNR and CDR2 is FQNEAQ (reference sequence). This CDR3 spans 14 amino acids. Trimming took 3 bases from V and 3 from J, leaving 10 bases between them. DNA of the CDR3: TGTGCCAGCAGCTTCGGCGGGACTACAGATACGCAGTATTTT. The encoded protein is CASSFGGTTDTQYF.

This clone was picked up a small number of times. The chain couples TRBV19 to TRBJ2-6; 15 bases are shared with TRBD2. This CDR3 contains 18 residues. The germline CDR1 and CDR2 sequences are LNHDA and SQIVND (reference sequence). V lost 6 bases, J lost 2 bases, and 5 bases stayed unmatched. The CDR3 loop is CASSQGLAGGTGANVLTF. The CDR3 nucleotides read TGTGCCAGTAGCCAGGGACTAGCGGGAGGAACTGGGGCCAACGTCCTGACTTTC.

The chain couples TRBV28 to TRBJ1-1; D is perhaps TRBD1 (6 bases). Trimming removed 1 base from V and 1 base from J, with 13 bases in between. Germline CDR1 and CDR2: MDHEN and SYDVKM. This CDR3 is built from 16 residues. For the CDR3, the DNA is TGTGCCAGCAGTTTATTATCCGGGACAACGAACACTGAAGCTTTCTTT. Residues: CASSLLSGTTNTEAFF. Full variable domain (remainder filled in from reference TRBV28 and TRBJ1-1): DVKVTQSSRYLVKRTGEKVFLECVQDMDHENMFWYRQDPGLGLRLIYFSYDVKMKEKGDIPEGYSVSREKKERFSLILESASTNQTSMYLCASSLLSGTTNTEAFFGQGTRLTVV.

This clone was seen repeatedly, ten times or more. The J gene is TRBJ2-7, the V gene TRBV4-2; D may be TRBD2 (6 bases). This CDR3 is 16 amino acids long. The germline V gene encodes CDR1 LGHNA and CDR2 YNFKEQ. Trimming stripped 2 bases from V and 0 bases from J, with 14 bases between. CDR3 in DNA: TGTGCCAGCAGCCAACAGTCAGGGACTGGCTCCTACGAGCAGTACTTC. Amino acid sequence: CASSQQSGTGSYEQYF.

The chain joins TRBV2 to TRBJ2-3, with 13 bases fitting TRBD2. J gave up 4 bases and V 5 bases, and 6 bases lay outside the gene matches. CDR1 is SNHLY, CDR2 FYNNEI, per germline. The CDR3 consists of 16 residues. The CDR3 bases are TGTGCCAGCAGTCGGACTAGCGGGAGTCTCTCAGATACGCAGTATTTT. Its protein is CASSRTSGSLSDTQYF. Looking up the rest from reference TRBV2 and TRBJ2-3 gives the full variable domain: EPEVTQTPSHQVTQMGQEVILRCVPISNHLYFYWYRQILGQKVEFLVSFYNNEISEKSEIFDDQFSVERPDGSNFTLKIRSTKLEDSAMYFCASSRTSGSLSDTQYFGPGTRLTVL.

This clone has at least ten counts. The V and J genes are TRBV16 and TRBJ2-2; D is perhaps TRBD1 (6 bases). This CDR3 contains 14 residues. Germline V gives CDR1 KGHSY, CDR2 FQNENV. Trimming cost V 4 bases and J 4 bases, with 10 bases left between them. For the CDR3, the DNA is TGTGCCAGCAGCCCTTCACAGGGCACCGGGGAGCTGTTTTTT. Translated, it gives CASSPSQGTGELFF.